The next 12 T cell receptor beta chains were all read from a single sample in a study of shared clonotypes between healthy human individuals. The method was immunoSEQ multiplex PCR; TCRdb's version includes in-frame clones alone and lacks a portion of them. Found here are over 400,000 clones, more than 65% of them singletons; the top ten hold about 13%. The sequenced sample consisted of PBMCs. Receptor source: a woman aged 40-49 years in good health. Some clones in this sample may be carry-over from other donors' samples.

Only one count was recorded for this clone. The gene calls are TRBV9 and TRBJ2-2, with TRBD2 identical over 9 bases. After removal of 0 bases from V and 5 bases from J, the junction contained 11 bases not matched to a gene. Germline V gives CDR1 SGDLS, CDR2 YYNGEE. The CDR3 has 18 amino acids. The CDR3 coding sequence is TGTGCCAGCAGCGTAGCTTCCCCTAGCGGGATCACGACCGGGGAGCTGTTTTTT. Its translation is CASSVASPSGITTGELFF.

The chain couples TRBV30 to TRBJ2-5; a possible D gene is TRBD2 (6 bases). Trimming took 0 bases from V and 4 from J, leaving 12 bases between them. The CDR3 length is 14 residues. CDR1 is GTSNPN, CDR2 SVGIG, per germline (reference sequence). This chain's CDR3 is CAWSVSGAGETQYF. CDR3 nucleotide sequence: TGTGCCTGGAGTGTCTCGGGAGCAGGAGAGACCCAGTACTTC.

Comments on this clone: This likely traces to a read error, being one base from a far larger clone. This same CDR3 is encoded by further DNA sequences in the sample. The DNA for the CDR3 is TGCGCCAGCAGCTTGGTTGCGGGGAGCACAGATACGCAGTATTTT. Amino acid sequence: CASSLVAGSTDTQYF. The chain has TRBV5-1 and TRBJ2-3; tentative D call: TRBD2 (6 bases). Germline V gene lookup returns CDR1 SGHRS and CDR2 YFSETQ. The CDR3 spans 15 residues. Trimming removed 0 bases from V and 0 bases from J, with 8 bases in between.

This clone was counted at least ten times. This sample includes further DNA sequences coding for the same CDR3. CDR3: CASSFFAGGLPEQYF. Here the CDR3 DNA reads TGTGCCAGCAGTTTTTTTGCGGGAGGCCTTCCGGAGCAGTACTTC. The chain links TRBV27 to TRBJ2-5, with TRBD2 identical over 8 bases. CDR1 and CDR2 from the germline V gene are MNHEY and SMNVEV (reference sequence). CDR3 length: 15 residues. The ends lost 3 bases at V and 11 bases at J; junction bases unmatched: 14.

This clone was seen only once. V usage is TRBV11-3 and J usage is TRBJ2-7, with D possibly being TRBD2 (6 bases). The CDR3 is 18 residues long. Trimming took off 1 base at V and 3 bases at J, with 22 bases between the two ends. Germline V gene data show CDR1 as SGHNT and CDR2 as YENEEA. CDR3 protein: CASSLGIGSRSGSYEQYF. The CDR3 DNA is TGTGCCAGCAGCTTAGGTATCGGGTCTCGGTCCGGGAGCTACGAGCAGTACTTC. Complete variable domain (other parts from reference TRBV11-3 and TRBJ2-7): EAGVVQSPRYKIIEKKQPVAFWCNPISGHNTLYWYLQNLGQGPELLIRYENEEAVDDSQLPKDRFSAERLKGVDSTLKIQPAELGDSAVYLCASSLGIGSRSGSYEQYFGPGTRLTVT.

In its sample, this clone was seen a few times. The V and J genes are TRBV27 and TRBJ2-1; D ambiguous. The CDR3 contains 12 residues. CDR1 and CDR2 (germline): MNHEY, SMNVEV (reference sequence). V lost 6 bases and J 8 bases, leaving 11 bases between the germline ends. CDR3 in amino acids: CASSPASHEQFF. For the CDR3, the DNA is TGTGCCAGCAGCCCCGCCAGCCATGAGCAGTTCTTC.

As concerns this clone: A read error is the likely source, as a far larger clone sits one nucleotide away. This CDR3 is missing its conserved last phenylalanine or tryptophan, likely due to a read error. The chain combines TRBV7-2 with TRBJ1-2; no firm D call. The CDR3 contains 13 residues. CDR1 SGHTA and CDR2 FQGNSA come from the germline V gene. Trimming took 1 base from V and 8 from J, leaving 11 bases between them. The CDR3 region is CASSLGSWGGYTS. The CDR3 nucleotides read TGTGCCAGCAGCTTAGGATCTTGGGGAGGCTACACCTCC.

In the case of this clone: Other DNA sequences in this sample translate to the same CDR3. The chain's CDR3 is CASSLTEGAEAFF. As DNA, the CDR3 is TGTGCCAGCAGCTTAACGGAGGGCGCTGAAGCTTTCTTT. V and J are TRBV7-3 and TRBJ1-1, with unresolved D. V shed 0 bases and J shed 6 bases, with 8 bases lying between them. The CDR3 is 13 amino acids. The germline CDR1 and CDR2 sequences are SGHTA and FQGTGA.

A remark on this clone: One base separates it from a far larger clone, so it is likely a read error. The chain uses TRBV11-2 and TRBJ2-5, with a weak D call TRBD2 (5 bases). CDR1 and CDR2 (germline): SGHAT, FQNNGV. The CDR3 has 15 residues. The CDR3 spells CASSSRVATEETRYF. CDR3 coding DNA: TGTGCCAGCAGCTCGAGGGTAGCGACCGAAGAGACCCGGTACTTC.

Concerning this clone: Other DNA sequences in the sample encode the same CDR3. The J gene is TRBJ1-1, the V gene TRBV7-2; TRBD1 matches 8 bases. This CDR3 spans 16 amino acids. Germline V gene data show CDR1 as SGHTA and CDR2 as FQGNSA. Trimming took 1 base from V and 0 from J; bases not matched to a gene: 4. The CDR3: CASSLGRTGMNTEAFF. Here the CDR3 DNA reads TGTGCCAGCAGCTTAGGCCGGACAGGGATGAACACTGAAGCTTTCTTT.

The chain links TRBV25-1 to TRBJ2-5; D perhaps matches TRBD2 (6 bases). Germline loops: CDR1 MGHDK, CDR2 SYGVNS. The ends were cut back, 3 bases at V and 5 bases at J, with 16 bases in the middle. The CDR3 is made up of 15 amino acids. CDR3 DNA: TGTGCCAGCAGTGAGGAGGGTGGGCCCGGTGAGACCCAGTACTTC. This sequence encodes CASSEEGGPGETQYF.

The chain uses TRBV7-8 and TRBJ2-1; no clear D. Per germline, CDR1 SGHVS and CDR2 FQNEAQ. V was trimmed by 3 bases and J by 0 bases, leaving 6 bases between them. The CDR3 runs 14 residues. CDR3 in DNA: TGTGCCAGCAGCTTCGTGAGCTCCTACAATGAGCAGTTCTTC. Protein sequence: CASSFVSSYNEQFF. Together with reference TRBV7-8 and TRBJ2-1, the CDR3 gives the full variable domain: GAGVSQSPRYKVAKRGQDVALRCDPISGHVSLFWYQQALGQGPEFLTYFQNEAQLDKSGLPSDRFFAERPEGSVSTLKIQRTQQEDSAVYLCASSFVSSYNEQFFGPGTRLTVL.